This T cell receptor beta chain stems from a study of cytomegalovirus exposure and HLA in healthy donors. Study-wide points: Researchers catalogued about 150 TCR beta chains as cytomegalovirus-associated.

The study ran its PCR with 60 Vbeta and 13 Jbeta primers. Source study methods: An analysis performed later counted about 80 million unique TCR beta chains (approximately 11 million of them shared). Data came from immunoSEQ multiplex PCR; TCRdb stores just in-frame clones and leaves some out. From that table come the V and J calls and clone size; the DNA was used to work out D and trimming. The table includes over 90,000 clones, about 60% detected once. Whether this donor was CMV seropositive was not recorded. In the case of this clone: Antigen: not known.

Material for sequencing was PBMCs. This TCR was recovered from a human donor in good health.

CDR3 coding DNA: TGTGCCATCGGCCATTTTGAGCAGTTCTTC. This encodes CAIGHFEQFF. The V and J genes are TRBV10-3 and TRBJ2-1; no clear D. Germline V lookup: CDR1 ENHRY, CDR2 SYGVKD. V was clipped by 8 bases and J by 9 bases, with 8 bases between them. There are 10 residues in the CDR3.